Included here is one T cell receptor beta chain sequence, with context. Its cognate antigen is unknown. Germline lookup yields CDR1 SGHDN and CDR2 FVKESK. Trimming took off 4 bases at V and 4 bases at J, with 11 bases between the two ends. The CDR3 runs to 13 residues. The cDNA was generated by 5'RACE with 10-nucleotide random UMIs. TCRdb itself ran the 5' RACE reads through MiXCR, one entry per CDR3 protein. The data hold some 33,000 distinct CDR3 sequences, with roughly 1.6% observed a single time. This sample was taken from a study of neurological immune-mediated disorders. Notes on the study in general: None of the features examined (clinical or MRI) was associated with the multiple sclerosis repertoire cluster. The most TCR clonal expansion was seen in HTLV-1-associated myelopathy, and the least was seen in multiple sclerosis, which fell below healthy controls.

The sequence was obtained from a woman under 40 with multiple sclerosis. The chain links TRBV14 to TRBJ2-7; possibly TRBD1 or TRBD2 for D (6 bases each). Sequenced sample: PBMCs. CDR3 loop: CASSLGGWYEQYF. Here the CDR3 DNA reads TGTGCCAGCAGCCTGGGGGGCTGGTACGAGCAGTACTTC.